This T cell receptor (beta chain) emerged from a study of blood T cell repertoires in COVID-19. Across the whole study: Sample material is recorded as cDNA or gDNA derived from T cells, B-cell-depleted T cells, or PBMCs.

The CDR3 runs to 12 residues. V was trimmed by 6 bases and J by 8 bases, leaving 13 bases between them. How the authors handled the data: The assay estimated nucleated cells by amplifying reference gene primers. Produced via immunoSEQ multiplex PCR; TCRdb's table is partial and in-frame only. That table supplies the V and J calls and clone size; D and trimming were determined from the DNA. The sample has approximately 170,000 clones; around 82% are singletons. This receptor was taken from a woman at least 80 years old with acute or convalescent COVID-19. This chain connects TRBV12-3 or TRBV12-4 to TRBJ1-1, with D possibly matching TRBD1 (5 bases). Input material: peripheral blood. The CDR3 DNA reads as TGTGCCAGCAGGGAAGGGGTTCGAGAAGCTTTCTTT. Protein sequence: CASREGVREAFF.